This T cell receptor (beta chain) was observed in a study of cytomegalovirus exposure and HLA in healthy donors. Primers: 60 Vbeta forward and 13 Jbeta reverse. Assay used: immunoSEQ multiplex PCR; TCRdb lists only in-frame clones, some missing. The ten most abundant clones cover around 2.2% of a sample with around 140,000 clones. Overall study results and limits: CMV serostatus alone was available as immune exposure information. Analysis was carried out at a later point, and it linked a missense DCLRE1C variant to TCR beta V- and J-gene trimming. In vitro experiments confirmed that three CMV-associated chains were specific for CMV antigens. Being productive about 90% or about 30% of the time was typical of most TCR beta V segments in an earlier analysis.

Points on this clone: What it binds is not known.

The TCR comes from a woman aged 18-29 years in good health and CMV-seronegative. The sequencing sample was made of PBMCs.

CDR3 nucleotides: TGTGCCAGTATAGATGGGCAGGGGGCATGGAACACTGAAGCTTTCTTT. It specifies CASIDGQGAWNTEAFF. This chain joins TRBV19 and TRBJ1-1; 8 nucleotides match TRBD1. There are 16 residues in the CDR3. V lost 7 bases to trimming and J lost 1 base; unmatched junction nucleotides: 11. CDR1 LNHDA and CDR2 SQIVND come from the germline V gene (reference sequence).